This entry features one T cell receptor beta chain sequence. The CDR3 length is 15 residues. V lost 7 bases to trimming and J lost 0 bases, with 13 bases between them. CDR1 and CDR2 (germline): MNHEY, SVGAGI. The data belong to a study of blood T cell repertoires in COVID-19. Study context: There were acute and convalescent COVID-19 samples, and they came from the United States, Italy and Spain. Sources were T cells, B-cell-depleted T cells, or PBMCs; the material itself was cDNA or gDNA.

Enrolled through a virtual design, the participants were between roughly 18 and 100 years of age and came from approximately 25 US areas. Participants' own reports of clinical history determined their cohort assignment. Profiling relied on immunoSEQ multiplex PCR, and the TCRdb table lists in-frame clones only, not all of them. The table lists about 250,000 clones, 85% of them singletons. This TCR derives from a woman aged 50 to 60 with acute COVID-19. This rearrangement joins TRBV6-5 to TRBJ2-1; maybe TRBD1 (6 bases). The sample comprised PBMCs or T cells enriched from blood (not recorded which). CDR3 in DNA: TGTGCCAGCAAGCAGGGGCTCGACTCCTACAATGAGCAGTTCTTC. This codes for CASKQGLDSYNEQFF.